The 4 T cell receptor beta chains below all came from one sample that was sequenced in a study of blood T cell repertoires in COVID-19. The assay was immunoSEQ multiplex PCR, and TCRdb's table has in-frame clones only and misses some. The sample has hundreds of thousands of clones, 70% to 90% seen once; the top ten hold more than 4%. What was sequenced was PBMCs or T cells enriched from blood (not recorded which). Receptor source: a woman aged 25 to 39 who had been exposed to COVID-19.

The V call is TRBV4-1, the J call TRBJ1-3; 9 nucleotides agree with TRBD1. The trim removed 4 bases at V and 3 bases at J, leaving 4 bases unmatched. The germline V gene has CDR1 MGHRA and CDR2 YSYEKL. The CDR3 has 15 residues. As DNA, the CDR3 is TGCGCCAGCAGCCTTGACAGGGGGAATGGAAACACCATATATTTT. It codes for CASSLDRGNGNTIYF.

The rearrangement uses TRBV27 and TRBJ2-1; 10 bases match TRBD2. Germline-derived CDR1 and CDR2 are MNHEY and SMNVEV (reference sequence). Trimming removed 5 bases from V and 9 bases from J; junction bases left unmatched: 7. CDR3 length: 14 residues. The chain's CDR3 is CASSPGLAVGEQFF. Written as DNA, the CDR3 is TGTGCCAGCAGTCCCGGACTAGCGGTGGGTGAGCAGTTCTTC.

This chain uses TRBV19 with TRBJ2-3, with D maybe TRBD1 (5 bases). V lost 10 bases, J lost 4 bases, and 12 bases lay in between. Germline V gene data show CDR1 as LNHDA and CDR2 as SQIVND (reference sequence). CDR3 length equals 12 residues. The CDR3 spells CATSRGPDTQYF. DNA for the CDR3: TGTGCCACCTCAAGGGGCCCAGATACGCAGTATTTT.

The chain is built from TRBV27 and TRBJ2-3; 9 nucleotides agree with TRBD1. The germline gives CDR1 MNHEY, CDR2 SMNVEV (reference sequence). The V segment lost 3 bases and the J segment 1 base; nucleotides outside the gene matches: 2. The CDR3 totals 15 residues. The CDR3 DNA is TGTGCCAGCAGTTTCAGGACAGGGGGCACAGATACGCAGTATTTT. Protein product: CASSFRTGGTDTQYF.